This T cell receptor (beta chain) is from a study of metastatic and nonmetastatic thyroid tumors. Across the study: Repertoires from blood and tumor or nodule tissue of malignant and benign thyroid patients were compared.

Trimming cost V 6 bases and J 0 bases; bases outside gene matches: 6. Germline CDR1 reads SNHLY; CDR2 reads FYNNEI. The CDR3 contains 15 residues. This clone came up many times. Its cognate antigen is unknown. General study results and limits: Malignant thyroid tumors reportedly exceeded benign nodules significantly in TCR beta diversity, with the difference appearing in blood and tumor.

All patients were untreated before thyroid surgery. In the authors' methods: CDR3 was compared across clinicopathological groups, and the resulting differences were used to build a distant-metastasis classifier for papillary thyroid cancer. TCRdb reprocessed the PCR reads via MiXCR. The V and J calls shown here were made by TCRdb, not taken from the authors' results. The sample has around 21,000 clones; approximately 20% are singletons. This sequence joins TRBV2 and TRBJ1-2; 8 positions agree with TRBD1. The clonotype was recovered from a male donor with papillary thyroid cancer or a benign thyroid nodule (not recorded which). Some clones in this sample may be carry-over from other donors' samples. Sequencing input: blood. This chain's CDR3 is CASSGTGTTNYGYTF. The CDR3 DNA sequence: TGTGCCAGCAGCGGGACAGGAACCACTAACTATGGCTACACCTTC. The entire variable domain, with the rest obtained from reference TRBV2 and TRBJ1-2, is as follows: EPEVTQTPSHQVTQMGQEVILRCVPISNHLYFYWYRQILGQKVEFLVSFYNNEISEKSEIFDDQFSVERPDGSNFTLKIRSTKLEDSAMYFCASSGTGTTNYGYTFGSGTRLTVV.